The present T cell receptor (beta chain) was sequenced within a study of cytomegalovirus exposure and HLA in healthy donors. Overall study context: Earlier, 150 million to 200 million T cells were analyzed, and approximately 110 million unique TCR beta sequences were found among them.

From germline, CDR1 is SGHDT and CDR2 YYEEEE. The CDR3 is 15 residues long. Findings of the study overall: It was reported in a later analysis that an Asian-associated ancestry cluster showed fewer N-insertions than the 666-donor mean.

As regards this clone: What it binds is unknown. One end of the junction does not line up with germline, which may come from a read error.

PCR employed 60 Vbeta and 13 Jbeta primers. Produced via immunoSEQ multiplex PCR; TCRdb's table is partial and in-frame only. The top ten hold 1.5% of the sample, which has some 180,000 clones, roughly 80% seen once. This sequence was found in a man aged 35 to 55 in good health and CMV-seronegative. Material: PBMCs. The V and J genes are TRBV5-6 and TRBJ2-7; tentatively, D is TRBD2 (7 bases). CDR3 loop: CAISLRGGESYEQYF. CDR3 sequence (DNA): TGTGCCATCAGCTTGAGGGGGGGCGAGTCGTACGAGCAGTACTTC.